This T cell receptor (beta chain) was identified during a study of technical replicates of blood from several donors. This CDR3 region has 16 residues. Germline V CDR1 and CDR2: SGHNT, YYREEE (reference sequence). V was shortened by 0 bases and J by 1 base, with 13 bases between the two germline ends. Using immunoSEQ multiplex PCR, the repertoire was profiled, and TCRdb retains in-frame clones only, with some absent. The repertoire holds 87,000 or so clones, with 90% to 95% as singletons. The receptor was isolated from a human donor in good health. The material sequenced was T cells isolated from PBMCs. This chain links TRBV5-4 with TRBJ1-1, with TRBD1 as a possible D gene (6 bases). As DNA, the CDR3 is TGTGCCAGCAGCTTGGTTCCGCAGGGGAAGAACACTGAAGCTTTCTTT. Residues: CASSLVPQGKNTEAFF.